This T cell receptor beta chain was sequenced during a study of radiation and T cells in renal cell carcinoma. The time point was: baseline pretreatment blood. The treatment denotes: 15 Gy SBRT to primary tumor, nephrectomy 4 weeks later. This clone has just one count. Its specificity is unknown. Sequencing used immunoSEQ multiplex PCR; TCRdb keeps in-frame clones, though not all of them. The sample carries some 150,000 clones, approximately 82% recorded once. Points from the study as a whole: From baseline, blood top tumor clonotypes peaked at 2 weeks post-radiation.

The V gene lost 1 base and the J gene lost 7 bases, with 13 bases spanning the gap. CDR3 length: 14 amino acids. Germline V gene lookup returns CDR1 SGHTA and CDR2 FQGNSA. V and J are TRBV7-2 and TRBJ1-2; D is possibly TRBD1 (6 bases). The sequenced sample was blood, obtained from a patient whose treatment included radiotherapy and nephrectomy. This sequence was found in a woman in her forties or fifties with renal cell carcinoma. The CDR3 sequence is CASSLDRGGRGYTF. CDR3 DNA sequence: TGTGCCAGCAGCTTAGATCGGGGGGGGCGTGGCTACACCTTC. Full variable domain (outside the CDR3, taken from reference TRBV7-2 and TRBJ1-2): GAGVSQSPSNKVTEKGKDVELRCDPISGHTALYWYRQSLGQGLEFLIYFQGNSAPDKSGLPSDRFSAERTGGSVSTLTIQRTQQEDSAVYLCASSLDRGGRGYTFGSGTRLTVV.